The rows below give T cell receptor beta chains drawn from one sample of a study of spatial heterogeneity in lung cancer. TCRdb fed the 5' RACE reads into MiXCR, producing one record per CDR3 protein. The top ten hold 40% to 60% of the sample, which has 4,700 or so distinct CDR3 sequences, approximately 12% seen once. The source material was lung tumor tissue, sampled at surgery. These receptors were obtained from a male donor with early-stage non-small cell lung cancer. Both conserved end residues are part of each CDR3. A D gene is named only where the DNA matches it firmly. Clone size appears in some rows only: once, few, many, or a class for an expanded clone.

CDR3 length	V gene	clone size	J gene	D gene	CDR3 DNA	CDR3 protein
14	TRBV6-5	few	TRBJ1-2	TRBD1	TGTGCCAGCAGCCCCGGGACAGGCCCCTATGGCTACACCTTC	CASSPGTGPYGYTF
15	TRBV11-1	few	TRBJ2-1	-	TGTGCCAGCAGCTTAGGTCCAGGGATCAACAATGAGCAGTTCTTC	CASSLGPGINNEQFF
12	TRBV20-1	-	TRBJ2-5	TRBD1	TGCAGTGCTCTCCGGGACAGGGAGACCCAGTACTTC	CSALRDRETQYF
16	TRBV7-9	medium-sized	TRBJ2-1	TRBD2	TGTGCCAGCAGCTTACAGGCAAGACTAGCAGAGGATGAGCAGTTCTTC	CASSLQARLAEDEQFF
15	TRBV24-1	many	TRBJ1-2	-	TGTGCCACCAGTGATCCCAAGTCCTCTAACTATGGCTACACCTTC	CATSDPKSSNYGYTF
14	TRBV6-1	few	TRBJ1-1	-	TGTGCCAGCAGGTGGATCGGGGAAAACACTGAAGCTTTCTTT	CASRWIGENTEAFF
16	TRBV6-5	-	TRBJ2-3	-	TGTGCCAGCAGTTACTCCGGTGGGGATTTGGCAGATACGCAGTATTTT	CASSYSGGDLADTQYF
14	TRBV28	medium-sized	TRBJ2-7	-	TGTGCCAGCTCCGATATCGACCGAGCCTACGAGCAGTACTTC	CASSDIDRAYEQYF
16	TRBV20-1	medium-sized	TRBJ2-1	-	TGCAGTGCTAGAGATAGAGCGGCTAGGTCCTACAATGAGCAGTTCTTC	CSARDRAARSYNEQFF
19	TRBV6-1	-	TRBJ2-3	TRBD2	TGTGCCAGCAGTGGCCGACTAGCGGGGGGGCTATCGGGCACAGATACGCAGTATTTT	CASSGRLAGGLSGTDTQYF
14	TRBV6-1	-	TRBJ1-3	-	TGTGCCAGCCCCGGGACGGGGAGCGGAAACACCATATATTTT	CASPGTGSGNTIYF
18	TRBV4-3	-	TRBJ2-5	TRBD2	TGCGCCAGCAGCCAAGAATATCCCTTCGCGGGAGGAACTGAGACCCAGTACTTC	CASSQEYPFAGGTETQYF
14	TRBV7-9	many	TRBJ2-1	TRBD1	TGTGCCAGCAGCTTACCCCAGACAGGGGGCTATCAGTTCTTC	CASSLPQTGGYQFF
16	TRBV7-2	few	TRBJ2-2	-	TGTGCCAGCAGCCCTCGGGGCGACACGGTTCCAGGGGAGCTGTTTTTT	CASSPRGDTVPGELFF
12	TRBV7-2	-	TRBJ1-2	-	TGTGCCAGCAGCTCTACAATCTATGGCTACACCTTC	CASSSTIYGYTF
16	TRBV28	-	TRBJ2-3	-	TGTGCCAGCAGTTCGGTGCTAGTGGGGGAGGTGGATACGCAGTATTTT	CASSSVLVGEVDTQYF
17	TRBV5-6	-	TRBJ2-1	TRBD2	TGTGCCAGCAGCTTAGGGCGACTAGCGGGATGGGGCAATGAGCAGTTCTTC	CASSLGRLAGWGNEQFF
16	TRBV9	medium-sized	TRBJ2-3	TRBD2	TGTGCCAGCAGCTATGGACTAGCGGGAGATCAAGATACGCAGTATTTT	CASSYGLAGDQDTQYF
18	TRBV7-2	few	TRBJ2-5	TRBD2	TGTGCCAGCAGCTTAGCGGGACTAGCGGGAGGGCCCGGAGAGACCCAGTACTTC	CASSLAGLAGGPGETQYF
15	TRBV6-2/TRBV6-3	few	TRBJ2-1	TRBD1	TGTGCCAGTTGTTTTAGGACAGGGGGACACAATGAGCAGTTCTTC	CASCFRTGGHNEQFF
12	TRBV20-1	few	TRBJ1-1	-	TGCAGTGCTAGTGCCGCAGGGAGATTGTCTTTCTTT	CSASAAGRLSFF
13	TRBV6-1	few	TRBJ2-1	-	TGTGCCAGCAGATGGACCCCGAACAATGAGCAGTTCTTC	CASRWTPNNEQFF
15	TRBV18	-	TRBJ2-1	TRBD1	TGTGCCAGCTCAGAGGGACAGAGCTCCTACAATGAGCAGTTCTTC	CASSEGQSSYNEQFF
12	TRBV29-1	-	TRBJ2-3	-	TGCAGCGTTGATCCCTCCACAGATACGCAGTATTTT	CSVDPSTDTQYF
15	TRBV7-3	medium-sized	TRBJ2-3	-	TGTGCCAGCAGCTTGACGATAGGAGGAACAGATACGCAGTATTTT	CASSLTIGGTDTQYF
16	TRBV20-1	medium-sized	TRBJ1-5	-	TGCAGTGCTAGCTCCCCCACCCTGGGGAGCAATCAGCCCCAGCATTTT	CSASSPTLGSNQPQHF
16	TRBV5-6	-	TRBJ2-2	TRBD2	TGTGCCAGCAGCGGAGGACTAGTATGGAACACCGGGGAGCTGTTTTTT	CASSGGLVWNTGELFF
15	TRBV4-2	few	TRBJ2-5	-	TGTGCCAGCAGCCAAGTTGAAGGTTACCAAGAGACCCAGTACTTC	CASSQVEGYQETQYF
13	TRBV7-3	-	TRBJ2-1	-	TGTGCCAGCAGCGCGACGACTAGATGGGAGCAGTTCTTC	CASSATTRWEQFF
14	TRBV28	few	TRBJ2-5	-	TGTGCCAGCAGTCCCGGGGGGCATCCGGAGACCCAGTACTTC	CASSPGGHPETQYF
13	TRBV9	-	TRBJ2-2	-	TGTGCCAGCAGCCAACAACCTCCCGGGGAGCTGTTTTTT	CASSQQPPGELFF
16	TRBV11-3	few	TRBJ2-3	TRBD1	TGTGCCAGCAGCTTTCGACCGGAGACAGGGCACGATACGCAGTATTTT	CASSFRPETGHDTQYF
16	TRBV5-5	-	TRBJ2-3	TRBD2	TGTGCCAGCAGCTTCATGAGGAGCGGGGCCCCCGATACGCAGTATTTT	CASSFMRSGAPDTQYF
13	TRBV30	few	TRBJ1-5	-	TGTGCCTGGAGTGTCGAGGGGAATCAGCCCCAGCATTTT	CAWSVEGNQPQHF
14	TRBV12-3/TRBV12-4	-	TRBJ1-1	TRBD1	TGTGCCAGCACCCCGACAGGGGTCATCACTGAAGCTTTCTTT	CASTPTGVITEAFF
14	TRBV6-5	-	TRBJ1-1	-	TGTGCCAGCAGTTACGAGGCCTTGAACACTGAAGCTTTCTTT	CASSYEALNTEAFF
14	TRBV3-1	-	TRBJ2-7	-	TGTGCCAGCAGCCTAACCGGAGTTTCCTACGAGCAGTACTTC	CASSLTGVSYEQYF
15	TRBV12-3/TRBV12-4	many	TRBJ2-2	TRBD2	TGTGCCAGCAGTTTCCGGGGGGGTGGCACCGGGGAGCTGTTTTTT	CASSFRGGGTGELFF
13	TRBV29-1	many	TRBJ2-5	TRBD1	TGCAGCGTTGGGGACAGGGGGCGAGAGACCCAGTACTTC	CSVGDRGRETQYF
16	TRBV6-5	many	TRBJ2-5	-	TGTGCCAGCAGTTACTCCCCTCTTCCCGGAACCGAGACCCAGTACTTC	CASSYSPLPGTETQYF
15	TRBV7-9	many	TRBJ2-1	-	TGTGCCAGCAGTAATGCCGGGGGGCGGTACAATGAGCAGTTCTTC	CASSNAGGRYNEQFF
14	TRBV18	many	TRBJ1-1	-	TGTGCCAGCTCACTCATAACATATCCTGATGAAGCTTTCTTT	CASSLITYPDEAFF
15	TRBV15	few	TRBJ1-5	-	TGTGCCACCAGCAGAGCATTGCAGGGGAACCAGCCCCAGCATTTT	CATSRALQGNQPQHF
12	TRBV28	medium-sized	TRBJ1-2	-	TGTGCCAGCAAGGCAGTCCTCTATGGCTACACCTTC	CASKAVLYGYTF
15	TRBV2	-	TRBJ1-1	-	TGTGCCAGCAGTGAAGCTCAGGGTAGGAACACTGAAGCTTTCTTT	CASSEAQGRNTEAFF
16	TRBV6-5	-	TRBJ2-2	TRBD1	TGTGCCAGCAGTTACTCGAAAGGGGGCACCACCGGGGAGCTGTTTTTT	CASSYSKGGTTGELFF
16	TRBV7-9	few	TRBJ1-5	-	TGTGCCAGCAGCTTAGCTGGGGGCAGCGGCAATCAGCCCCAGCATTTT	CASSLAGGSGNQPQHF
18	TRBV6-2/TRBV6-3	many	TRBJ1-5	-	TGTGCCAGCAGTTACAGGGTGGGCACCATCGTAAGCAATCAGCCCCAGCATTTT	CASSYRVGTIVSNQPQHF
15	TRBV5-1	few	TRBJ2-1	TRBD1	TGCGCCAGCAGCGTGGGGACAGGGTCCTACAATGAGCAGTTCTTC	CASSVGTGSYNEQFF
15	TRBV20-1	-	TRBJ2-2	-	TGCAGTGCTAGAAGGCAGGGAGAAGGAACCGGGGAGCTGTTTTTT	CSARRQGEGTGELFF
11	TRBV20-1	-	TRBJ1-4	-	TGCAGTGCTTCCCGGGGCGAAAAACTGTTTTTT	CSASRGEKLFF
16	TRBV28	-	TRBJ1-2	TRBD1	TGTGCCAGCAGTTTACCCACACAGGGGGCTAACTATGGCTACACCTTC	CASSLPTQGANYGYTF
13	TRBV30	many	TRBJ1-2	-	TGTGCCTGGACCCTACAGGACAGTTATGGCTACACCTTC	CAWTLQDSYGYTF
13	TRBV7-2	-	TRBJ2-7	-	TGTGCCAGCAGCTTGTCGTCCGGCTACGAGCAGTACTTC	CASSLSSGYEQYF
14	TRBV5-1	medium-sized	TRBJ2-3	-	TGCGCCAGCAGCTTGGGGGCCGCCACAGATACGCAGTATTTT	CASSLGAATDTQYF
14	TRBV6-6	few	TRBJ2-7	-	TGTGCCAGCAGTTACTCAGCAGGGAGCTACGAGCAGTACTTC	CASSYSAGSYEQYF
13	TRBV29-1	-	TRBJ1-1	-	TGCAGCGTTGAAGGGCACGGGACGACTGAAGCTTTCTTT	CSVEGHGTTEAFF
14	TRBV20-1	many	TRBJ1-1	TRBD1	TGCAGTGCTATCATTGGACAGGCGGGCACTGAAGCTTTCTTT	CSAIIGQAGTEAFF
14	TRBV2	-	TRBJ2-1	-	TGTGCCAGCAGTGACGTCAGCTTGTACAATGAGCAGTTCTTC	CASSDVSLYNEQFF